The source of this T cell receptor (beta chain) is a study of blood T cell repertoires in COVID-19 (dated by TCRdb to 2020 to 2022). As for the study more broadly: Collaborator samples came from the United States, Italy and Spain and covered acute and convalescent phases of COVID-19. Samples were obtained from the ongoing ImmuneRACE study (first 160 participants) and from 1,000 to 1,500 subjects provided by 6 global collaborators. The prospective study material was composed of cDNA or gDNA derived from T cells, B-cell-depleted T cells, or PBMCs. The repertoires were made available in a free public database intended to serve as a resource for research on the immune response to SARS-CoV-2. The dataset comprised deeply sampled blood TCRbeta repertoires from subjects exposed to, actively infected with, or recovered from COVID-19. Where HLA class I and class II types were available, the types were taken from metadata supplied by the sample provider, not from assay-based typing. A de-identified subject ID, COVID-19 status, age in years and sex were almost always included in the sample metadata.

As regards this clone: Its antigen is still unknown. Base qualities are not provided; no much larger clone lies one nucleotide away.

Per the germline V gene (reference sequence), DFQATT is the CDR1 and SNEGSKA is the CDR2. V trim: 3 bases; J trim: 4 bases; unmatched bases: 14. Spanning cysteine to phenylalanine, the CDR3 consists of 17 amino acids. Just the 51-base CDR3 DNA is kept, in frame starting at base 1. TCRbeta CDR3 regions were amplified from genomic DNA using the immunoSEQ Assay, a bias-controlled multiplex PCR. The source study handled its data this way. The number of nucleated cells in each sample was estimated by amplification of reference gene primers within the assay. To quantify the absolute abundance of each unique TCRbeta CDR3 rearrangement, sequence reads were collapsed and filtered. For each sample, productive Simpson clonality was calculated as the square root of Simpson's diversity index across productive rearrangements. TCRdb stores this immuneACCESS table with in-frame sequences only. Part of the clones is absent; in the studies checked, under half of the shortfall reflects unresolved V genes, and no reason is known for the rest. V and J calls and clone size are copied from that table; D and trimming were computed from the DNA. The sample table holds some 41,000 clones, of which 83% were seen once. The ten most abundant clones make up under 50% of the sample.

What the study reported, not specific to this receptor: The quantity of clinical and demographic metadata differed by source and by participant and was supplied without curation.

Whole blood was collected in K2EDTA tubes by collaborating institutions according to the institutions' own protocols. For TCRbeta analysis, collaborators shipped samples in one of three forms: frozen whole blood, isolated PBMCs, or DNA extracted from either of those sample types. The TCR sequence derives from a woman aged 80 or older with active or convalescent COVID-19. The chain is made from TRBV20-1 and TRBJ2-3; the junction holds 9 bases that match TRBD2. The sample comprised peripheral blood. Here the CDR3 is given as CSASVPPPSGTPDTQYF. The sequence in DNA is TGCAGTGCTAGTGTCCCCCCCCCTAGCGGGACTCCAGATACGCAGTATTTT.